Listed below are T cell receptor beta chains from one sample, sequenced in a study of blood T cell repertoires in COVID-19. Profiling relied on immunoSEQ multiplex PCR, and the TCRdb table lists in-frame clones only, not all of them. The sample yields some 140,000 clones, about 80% seen once. The sample consisted of peripheral blood. These receptor sequences come from a woman between 55 and 75 years old with acute or convalescent COVID-19. Each CDR3 is given with its conserved first and last residue. The order of the fields is V gene, J gene, CDR3 protein.

TRBV6-1	TRBJ1-5	CASSGTGGRGNQPQHF
TRBV7-9	TRBJ2-2	CASSARGSTGELFF
TRBV19	TRBJ2-2	CASSLVAGELFF
TRBV5-1	TRBJ2-1	CASSPGGASYNEQFF
TRBV9	TRBJ1-2	CASSVAGQGYGYTF
TRBV6-6	TRBJ1-5	CASSYKTGNGWEPQHF
TRBV4-1	TRBJ1-1	CASSRTGTSNTEAFF
TRBV6-5	TRBJ1-2	CASSYSSGGRSYGYTF
TRBV5-4	TRBJ1-6	CASSLAQAGSPLHF
TRBV18	TRBJ1-1	CASSPPSGVMNTEAFF
TRBV6-5	TRBJ1-2	CASSYSGGLDGYTF
TRBV5-1	TRBJ2-7	CASSTGTGEYEQYF
TRBV28	TRBJ1-5	CASSLTGGYQPQHF
TRBV24-1	TRBJ1-4	CATSDGASRGEKLFF
TRBV4-1	TRBJ1-1	CASSQGQITEAFF
TRBV7-6	TRBJ2-7	CASSLAGRGTSGGSYEQYF
TRBV5-6	TRBJ1-2	CASSRDRSNYGYTF
TRBV5-1	TRBJ2-3	CASSLDLADTDTQYF
TRBV11-2	TRBJ1-1	CASSSRGQTEAFF
TRBV3-1/TRBV3-2	TRBJ1-6	CASSRGASPLHF
TRBV11-1	TRBJ2-1	CASSLALGEQFF
TRBV6-5	TRBJ1-5	CASRGTGGRNQPQHF
TRBV6-5	TRBJ1-6	CATSGVSSPLHF
TRBV19	TRBJ1-1	CASSIYPTGIEAFF
TRBV30	TRBJ1-3	CAWGTGAGNTIYF
TRBV7-9	TRBJ1-1	CATESTGTFEAFF
TRBV2	TRBJ2-4	CASSKPRQGEPGAKNIQYF
TRBV30	TRBJ1-5	CAWKPAGARNQPQHF
TRBV28	TRBJ1-3	CASSHRFSSGNTIYF
TRBV2	TRBJ1-1	CASSDRQRRTEAFF
TRBV29-1	TRBJ2-5	CSVERGETQYF
TRBV18	TRBJ1-2	CASSPQDRVPHYGYTF
TRBV5-1	TRBJ2-2	CASSLVVSGELFF
TRBV12-5	TRBJ2-7	CASGLAQAEQYF
TRBV30	TRBJ1-6	CAWRTGGSSYNSPLHF
TRBV7-8	TRBJ2-5	CASSLNTGTETQYF
TRBV5-6	TRBJ1-6	CASSLWGGRNSPLHF
TRBV5-1	TRBJ2-1	CASSSGLVYNEQFF
TRBV7-3	TRBJ1-1	CASSEYQQAEAFF
TRBV6-5	TRBJ1-6	CASSYLTGPRGSPLHF
TRBV7-9	TRBJ2-1	CASSLVTRYNEQFF
TRBV13	TRBJ1-2	CASSLKPLGGPYGYTF